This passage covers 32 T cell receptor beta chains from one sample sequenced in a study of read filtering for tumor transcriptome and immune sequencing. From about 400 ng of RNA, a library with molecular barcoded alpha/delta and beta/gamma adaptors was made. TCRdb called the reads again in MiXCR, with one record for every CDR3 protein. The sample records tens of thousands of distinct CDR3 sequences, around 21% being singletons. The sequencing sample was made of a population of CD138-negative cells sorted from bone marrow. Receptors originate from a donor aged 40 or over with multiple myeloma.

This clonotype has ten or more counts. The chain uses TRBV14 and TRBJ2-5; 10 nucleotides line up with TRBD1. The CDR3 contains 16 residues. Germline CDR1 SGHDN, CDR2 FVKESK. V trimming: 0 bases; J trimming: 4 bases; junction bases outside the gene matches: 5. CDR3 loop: CASSQDLRDRGETQYF. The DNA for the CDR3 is TGTGCCAGCAGCCAAGATCTTCGGGACAGGGGAGAGACCCAGTACTTC.

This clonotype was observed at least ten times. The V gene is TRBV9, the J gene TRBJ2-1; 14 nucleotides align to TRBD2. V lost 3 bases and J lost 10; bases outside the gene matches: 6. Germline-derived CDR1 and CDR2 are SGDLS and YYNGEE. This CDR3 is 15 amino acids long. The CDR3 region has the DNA TGTGCCAGCAGCGGAGGACTAGCGGGAGGTAGCGAGCAGTTCTTC. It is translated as CASSGGLAGGSEQFF. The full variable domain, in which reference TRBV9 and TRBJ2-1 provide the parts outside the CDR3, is DSGVTQTPKHLITATGQRVTLRCSPRSGDLSVYWYQQSLDQGLQFLIQYYNGEERAKGNILERFSAQQFPDLHSELNLSSLELGDSALYFCASSGGLAGGSEQFFGPGTRLTVL.

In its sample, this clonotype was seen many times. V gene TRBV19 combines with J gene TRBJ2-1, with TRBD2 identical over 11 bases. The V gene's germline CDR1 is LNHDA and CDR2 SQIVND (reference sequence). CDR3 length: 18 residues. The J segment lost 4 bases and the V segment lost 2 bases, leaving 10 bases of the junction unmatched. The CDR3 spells CASSISHGTSGLYNEQFF. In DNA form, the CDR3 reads TGTGCCAGTAGTATATCCCACGGGACTAGCGGCCTATACAATGAGCAGTTCTTC.

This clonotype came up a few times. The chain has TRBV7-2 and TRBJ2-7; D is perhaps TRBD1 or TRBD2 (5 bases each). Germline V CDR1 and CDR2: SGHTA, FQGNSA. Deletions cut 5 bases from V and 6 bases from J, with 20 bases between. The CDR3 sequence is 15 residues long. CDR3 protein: CASSVSEGSRGEQYF. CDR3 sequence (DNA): TGTGCCAGCAGCGTGAGTGAGGGGTCGAGAGGCGAGCAGTACTTC.

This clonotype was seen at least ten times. Here the CDR3 reads CASSPMDSYTEAFF. The CDR3 DNA sequence: TGTGCCAGCAGCCCGATGGACAGTTACACTGAAGCTTTCTTT. J is TRBJ1-1 and V is TRBV7-2, with D possibly TRBD1 on 6 matching bases. CDR1 is SGHTA, CDR2 FQGNSA, per germline. V was trimmed by 5 bases and J by 3 bases, leaving 13 bases between them. The CDR3 consists of 14 residues.

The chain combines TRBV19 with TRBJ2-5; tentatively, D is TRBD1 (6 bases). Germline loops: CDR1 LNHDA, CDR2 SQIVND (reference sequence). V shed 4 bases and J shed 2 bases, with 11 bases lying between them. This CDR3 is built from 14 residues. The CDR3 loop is CASSTNRVQETQYF. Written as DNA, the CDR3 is TGTGCCAGTAGTACTAACAGGGTTCAAGAGACCCAGTACTTC.

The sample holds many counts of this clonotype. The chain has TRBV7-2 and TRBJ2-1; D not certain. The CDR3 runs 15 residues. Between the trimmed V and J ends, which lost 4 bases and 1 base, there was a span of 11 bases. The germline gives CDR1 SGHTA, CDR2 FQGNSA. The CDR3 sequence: CASSSLGLSYNEQFF. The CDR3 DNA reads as TGTGCCAGCAGCTCCCTCGGGCTTTCCTACAATGAGCAGTTCTTC. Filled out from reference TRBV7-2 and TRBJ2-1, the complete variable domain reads GAGVSQSPSNKVTEKGKDVELRCDPISGHTALYWYRQSLGQGLEFLIYFQGNSAPDKSGLPSDRFSAERTGGSVSTLTIQRTQQEDSAVYLCASSSLGLSYNEQFFGPGTRLTVL.

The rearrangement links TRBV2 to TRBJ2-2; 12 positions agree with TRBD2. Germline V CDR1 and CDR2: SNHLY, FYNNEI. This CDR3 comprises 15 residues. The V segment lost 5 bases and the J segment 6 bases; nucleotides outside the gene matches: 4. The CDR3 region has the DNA TGTGCCAGCAGTAGGACTAGCGGGAATGCCGGGGAGCTGTTTTTT. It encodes CASSRTSGNAGELFF.

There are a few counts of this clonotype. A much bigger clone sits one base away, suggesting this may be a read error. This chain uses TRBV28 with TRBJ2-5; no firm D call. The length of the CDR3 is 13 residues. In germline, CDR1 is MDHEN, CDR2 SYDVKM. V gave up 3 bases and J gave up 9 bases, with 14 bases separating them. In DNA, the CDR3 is TGTGCCAGCAGTTTGGCCCAGACTGGGGCCCAGTACTTC. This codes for CASSLAQTGAQYF. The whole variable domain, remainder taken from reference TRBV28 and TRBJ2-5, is DVKVTQSSRYLVKRTGEKVFLECVQDMDHENMFWYRQDPGLGLRLIYFSYDVKMKEKGDIPEGYSVSREKKERFSLILESASTNQTSMYLCASSLAQTGAQYFGPGTRLLVL.

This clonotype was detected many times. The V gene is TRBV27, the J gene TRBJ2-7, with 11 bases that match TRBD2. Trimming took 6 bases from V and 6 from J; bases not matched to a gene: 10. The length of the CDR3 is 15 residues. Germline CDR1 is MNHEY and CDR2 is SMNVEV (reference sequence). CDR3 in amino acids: CASSARLAGMGEQYF. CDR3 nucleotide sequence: TGTGCCAGCAGCGCGAGACTAGCGGGAATGGGCGAGCAGTACTTC.

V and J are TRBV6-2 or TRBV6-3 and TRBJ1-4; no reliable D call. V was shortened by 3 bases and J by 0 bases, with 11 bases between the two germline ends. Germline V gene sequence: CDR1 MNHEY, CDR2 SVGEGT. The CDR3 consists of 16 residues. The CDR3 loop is CASSYRPAATNEKLFF. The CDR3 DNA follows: TGTGCCAGCAGTTATCGACCGGCTGCAACTAATGAAAAACTGTTTTTT.

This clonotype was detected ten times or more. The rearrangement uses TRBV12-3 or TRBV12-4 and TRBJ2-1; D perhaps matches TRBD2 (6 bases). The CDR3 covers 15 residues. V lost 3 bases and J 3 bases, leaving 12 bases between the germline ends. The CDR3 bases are TGTGCCAGCAGTTTTGGCGGGATAGTCTACAATGAGCAGTTCTTC. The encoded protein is CASSFGGIVYNEQFF.

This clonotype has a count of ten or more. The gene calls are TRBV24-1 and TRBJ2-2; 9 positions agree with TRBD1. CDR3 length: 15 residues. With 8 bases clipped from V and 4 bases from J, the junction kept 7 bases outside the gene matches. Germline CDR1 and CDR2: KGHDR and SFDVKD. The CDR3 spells CATIPGTGLTGELFF. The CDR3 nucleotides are TGTGCCACCATTCCCGGGACAGGGCTCACCGGGGAGCTGTTTTTT.

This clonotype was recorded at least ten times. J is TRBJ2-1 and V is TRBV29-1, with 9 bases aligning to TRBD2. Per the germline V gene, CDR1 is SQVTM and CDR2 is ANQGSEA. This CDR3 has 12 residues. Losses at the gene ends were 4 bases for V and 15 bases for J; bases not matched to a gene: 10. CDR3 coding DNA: TGCAGCGTTGTAGGGCTAGCGGGATTTCCGTTCTTC. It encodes CSVVGLAGFPFF.

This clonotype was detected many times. The CDR3: CASNQAGSYNEQFF. The CDR3 nucleotides read TGTGCCAGCAATCAAGCGGGTTCCTACAATGAGCAGTTCTTC. The rearrangement links TRBV28 to TRBJ2-1, with D perhaps TRBD2 (6 bases). CDR3 length: 14 amino acids. V gave up 7 bases and J gave up 1 base, with 11 bases separating them. Germline-derived CDR1 and CDR2 are MDHEN and SYDVKM.

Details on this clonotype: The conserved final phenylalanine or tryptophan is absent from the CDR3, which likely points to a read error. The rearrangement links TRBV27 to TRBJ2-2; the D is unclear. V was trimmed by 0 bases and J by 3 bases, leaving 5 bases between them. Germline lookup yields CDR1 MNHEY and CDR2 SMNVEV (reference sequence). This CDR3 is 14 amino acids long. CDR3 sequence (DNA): TGTGCCAGCAGTTTATCAAGGGACACCGGGGAGCTGTTTTAT. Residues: CASSLSRDTGELFY.

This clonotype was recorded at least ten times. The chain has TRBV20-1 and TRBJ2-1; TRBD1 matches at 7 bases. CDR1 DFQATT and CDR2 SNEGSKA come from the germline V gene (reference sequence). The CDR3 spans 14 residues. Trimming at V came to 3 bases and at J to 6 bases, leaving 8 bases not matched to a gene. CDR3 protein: CSASGTASRNEQFF. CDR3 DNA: TGCAGTGCTAGCGGGACAGCGAGTCGCAATGAGCAGTTCTTC.

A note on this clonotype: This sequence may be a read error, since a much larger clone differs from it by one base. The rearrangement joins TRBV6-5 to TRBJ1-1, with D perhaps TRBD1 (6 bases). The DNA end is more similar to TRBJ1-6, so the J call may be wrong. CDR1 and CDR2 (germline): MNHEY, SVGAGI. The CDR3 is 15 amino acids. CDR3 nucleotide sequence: TGTGCCAGCAGTTGCTCGATTCACCAGGGGCATCCCCTCCACTTT. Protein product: CASSCSIHQGHPLHF.

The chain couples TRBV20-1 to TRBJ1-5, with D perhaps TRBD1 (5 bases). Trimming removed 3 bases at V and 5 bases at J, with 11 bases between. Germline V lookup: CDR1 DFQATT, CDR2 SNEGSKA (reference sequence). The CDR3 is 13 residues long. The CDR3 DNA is TGCAGTGCTAGGGAGGCGACAGATCAGCCCCAGCATTTT. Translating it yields CSAREATDQPQHF.

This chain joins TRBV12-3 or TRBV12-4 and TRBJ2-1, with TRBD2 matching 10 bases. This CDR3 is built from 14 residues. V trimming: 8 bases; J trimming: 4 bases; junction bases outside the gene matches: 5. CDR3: CASHGTSAYNEQFF. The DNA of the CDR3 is TGTGCCAGCCATGGGACTAGCGCGTACAATGAGCAGTTCTTC.

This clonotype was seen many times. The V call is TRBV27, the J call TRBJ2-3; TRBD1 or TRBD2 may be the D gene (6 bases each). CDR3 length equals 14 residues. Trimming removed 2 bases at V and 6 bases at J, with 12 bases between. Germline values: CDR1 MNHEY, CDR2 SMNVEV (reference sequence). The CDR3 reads CASSLGGRGDTQYF. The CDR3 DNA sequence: TGTGCCAGCAGTTTAGGGGGCCGGGGGGATACGCAGTATTTT.

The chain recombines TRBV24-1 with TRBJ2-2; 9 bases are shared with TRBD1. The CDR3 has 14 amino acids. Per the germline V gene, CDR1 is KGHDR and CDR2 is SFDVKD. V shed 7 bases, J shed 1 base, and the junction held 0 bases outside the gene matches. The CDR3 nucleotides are TGTGCCACCAGGGGACAGGGGAACACCGGGGAGCTGTTTTTT. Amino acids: CATRGQGNTGELFF.

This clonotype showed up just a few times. CDR3 sequence reads: CASGESTDTQYF. Written as DNA, the CDR3 is TGTGCGTCGGGGGAGAGCACAGATACGCAGTATTTT. The gene calls are TRBV7-9 and TRBJ2-3; D is possibly TRBD2 (6 bases). Germline loops: CDR1 SEHNR, CDR2 FQNEAQ (reference sequence). This CDR3 contains 12 residues.

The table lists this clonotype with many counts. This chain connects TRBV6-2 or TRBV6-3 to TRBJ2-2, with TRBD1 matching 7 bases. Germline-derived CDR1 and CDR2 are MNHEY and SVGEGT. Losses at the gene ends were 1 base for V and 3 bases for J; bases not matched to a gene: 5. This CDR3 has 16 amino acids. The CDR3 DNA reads TGTGCCAGCAGTTACTACCCTGACAGGGACACCGGGGAGCTGTTTTTT. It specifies CASSYYPDRDTGELFF.

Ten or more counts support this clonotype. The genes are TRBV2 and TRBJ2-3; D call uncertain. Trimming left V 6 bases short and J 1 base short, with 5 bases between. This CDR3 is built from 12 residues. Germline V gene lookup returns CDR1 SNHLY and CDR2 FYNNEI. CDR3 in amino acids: CASRWGTDTQYF. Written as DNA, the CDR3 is TGTGCCAGCAGATGGGGCACAGATACGCAGTATTTT.

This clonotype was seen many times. The CDR3 region is CASSPSGSTDTQYF. The CDR3 DNA follows: TGCGCCAGCAGCCCTAGCGGGAGCACAGATACGCAGTATTTT. This chain connects TRBV5-1 to TRBJ2-3; TRBD2 aligns across 8 bases. V was pared by 4 bases and J by 0 bases, with 1 base of the junction left unmatched. This CDR3 has 14 amino acids. Germline CDR1 is SGHRS and CDR2 is YFSETQ. The complete variable domain, with remaining parts taken from reference TRBV5-1 and TRBJ2-3, reads KAGVTQTPRYLIKTRGQQVTLSCSPISGHRSVSWYQQTPGQGLQFLFEYFSETQRNKGNFPGRFSGRQFSNSRSEMNVSTLELGDSALYLCASSPSGSTDTQYFGPGTRLTVL.

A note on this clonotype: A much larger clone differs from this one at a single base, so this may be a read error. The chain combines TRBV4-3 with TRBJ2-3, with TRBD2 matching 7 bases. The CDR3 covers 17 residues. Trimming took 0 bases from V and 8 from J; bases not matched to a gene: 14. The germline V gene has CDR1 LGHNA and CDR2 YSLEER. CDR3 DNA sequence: TGCGCCAGCAGCCAAGAGTGGCTAGCGGATACTCCAGGTACGCAGTATTTT. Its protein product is CASSQEWLADTPGTQYF.

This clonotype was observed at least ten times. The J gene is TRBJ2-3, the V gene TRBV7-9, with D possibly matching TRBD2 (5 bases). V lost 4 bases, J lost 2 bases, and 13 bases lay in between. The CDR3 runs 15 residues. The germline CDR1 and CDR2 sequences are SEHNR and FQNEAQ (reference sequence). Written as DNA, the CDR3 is TGTGCCAGCAGCTCCCGGGGAGAGTTCACAGATACGCAGTATTTT. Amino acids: CASSSRGEFTDTQYF.

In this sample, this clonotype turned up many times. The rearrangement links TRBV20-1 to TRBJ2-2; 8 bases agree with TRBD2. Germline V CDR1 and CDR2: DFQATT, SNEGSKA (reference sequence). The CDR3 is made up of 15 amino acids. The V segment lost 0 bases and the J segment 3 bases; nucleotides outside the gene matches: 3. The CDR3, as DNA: TGCAGTGCTAGAGAGCTAGCGGGTGACACCGGGGAGCTGTTTTTT. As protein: CSARELAGDTGELFF.

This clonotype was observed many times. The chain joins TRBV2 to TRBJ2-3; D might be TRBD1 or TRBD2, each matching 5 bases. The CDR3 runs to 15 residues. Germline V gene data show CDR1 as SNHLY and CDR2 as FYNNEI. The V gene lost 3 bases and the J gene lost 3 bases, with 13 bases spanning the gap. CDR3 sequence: CASSDVGASTDTQYF. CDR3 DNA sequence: TGTGCCAGCAGTGATGTCGGGGCCTCGACAGATACGCAGTATTTT.

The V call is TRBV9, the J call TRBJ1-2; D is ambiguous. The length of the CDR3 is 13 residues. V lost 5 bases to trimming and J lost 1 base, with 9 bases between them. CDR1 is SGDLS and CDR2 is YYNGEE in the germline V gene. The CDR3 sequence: CASREGSNYGYTF. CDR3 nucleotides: TGTGCCAGCAGAGAGGGCAGTAACTATGGCTACACCTTC.

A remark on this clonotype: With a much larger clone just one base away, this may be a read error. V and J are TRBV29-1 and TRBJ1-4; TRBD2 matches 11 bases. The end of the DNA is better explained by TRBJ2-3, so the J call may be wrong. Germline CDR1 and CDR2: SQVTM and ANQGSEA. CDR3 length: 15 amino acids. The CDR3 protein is CSVRIGLAGTGTQYF. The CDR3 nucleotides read TGCAGCGTTCGAATAGGACTAGCGGGCACAGGTACGCAGTATTTT.